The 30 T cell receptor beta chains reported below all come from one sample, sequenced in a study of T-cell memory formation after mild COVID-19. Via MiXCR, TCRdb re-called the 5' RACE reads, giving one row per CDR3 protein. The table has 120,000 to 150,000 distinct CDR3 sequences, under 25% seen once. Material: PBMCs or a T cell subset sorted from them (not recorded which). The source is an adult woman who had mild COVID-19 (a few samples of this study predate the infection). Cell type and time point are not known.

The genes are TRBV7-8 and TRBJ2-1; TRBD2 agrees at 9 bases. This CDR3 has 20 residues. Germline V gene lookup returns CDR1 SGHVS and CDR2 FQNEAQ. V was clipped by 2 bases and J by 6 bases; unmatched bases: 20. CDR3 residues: CASSLRGPRLAEPRGNEQFF. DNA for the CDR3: TGTGCCAGCAGCTTAAGGGGGCCGCGACTAGCGGAACCCCGGGGCAATGAGCAGTTCTTC. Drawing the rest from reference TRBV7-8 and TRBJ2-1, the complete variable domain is GAGVSQSPRYKVAKRGQDVALRCDPISGHVSLFWYQQALGQGPEFLTYFQNEAQLDKSGLPSDRFFAERPEGSVSTLKIQRTQQEDSAVYLCASSLRGPRLAEPRGNEQFFGPGTRLTVL.

DNA of the CDR3: TGTGCCACCAGTGGAGCGGGTCTAAGCTCCTACAATGAGCAGTTCTTC. It is translated as CATSGAGLSSYNEQFF. This chain uses TRBV24-1 with TRBJ2-1, with TRBD2 as a possible D gene (6 bases). CDR3 length: 16 amino acids. The germline V gene has CDR1 KGHDR and CDR2 SFDVKD. V gave up 5 bases and J gave up 0 bases, with 13 bases separating them.

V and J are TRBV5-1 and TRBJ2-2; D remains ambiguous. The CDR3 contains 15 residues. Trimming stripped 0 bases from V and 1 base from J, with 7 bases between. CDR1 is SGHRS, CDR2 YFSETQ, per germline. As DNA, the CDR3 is TGCGCCAGCAGCTTGGATTCCGGGAACACCGGGGAGCTGTTTTTT. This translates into CASSLDSGNTGELFF.

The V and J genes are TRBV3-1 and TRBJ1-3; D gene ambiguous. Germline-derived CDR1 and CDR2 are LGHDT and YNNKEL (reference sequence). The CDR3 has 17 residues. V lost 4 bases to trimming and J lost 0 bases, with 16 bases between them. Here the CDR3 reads CASSPFAGGSSGNTIYF. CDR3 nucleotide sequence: TGTGCCAGCAGCCCCTTCGCTGGTGGGTCCTCTGGAAACACCATATATTTT.

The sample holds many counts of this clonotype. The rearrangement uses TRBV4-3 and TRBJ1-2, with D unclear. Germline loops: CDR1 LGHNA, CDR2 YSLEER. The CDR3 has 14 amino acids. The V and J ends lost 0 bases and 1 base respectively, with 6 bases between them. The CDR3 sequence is CASSQDLFNYGYTF. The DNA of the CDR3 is TGCGCCAGCAGCCAAGATCTTTTTAACTATGGCTACACCTTC.

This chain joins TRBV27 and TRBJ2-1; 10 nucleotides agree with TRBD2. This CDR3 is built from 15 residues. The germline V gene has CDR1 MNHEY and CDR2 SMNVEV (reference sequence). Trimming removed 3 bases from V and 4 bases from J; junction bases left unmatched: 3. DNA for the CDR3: TGTGCCAGCAGTTTTCCGGGACTAGCGTACAATGAGCAGTTCTTC. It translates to CASSFPGLAYNEQFF.

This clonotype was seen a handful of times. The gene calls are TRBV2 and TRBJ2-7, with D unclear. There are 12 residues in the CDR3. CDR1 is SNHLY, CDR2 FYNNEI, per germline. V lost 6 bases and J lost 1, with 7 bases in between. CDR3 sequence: CASRWDSYEQYF. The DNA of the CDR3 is TGTGCCAGCAGGTGGGATTCCTACGAGCAGTACTTC.

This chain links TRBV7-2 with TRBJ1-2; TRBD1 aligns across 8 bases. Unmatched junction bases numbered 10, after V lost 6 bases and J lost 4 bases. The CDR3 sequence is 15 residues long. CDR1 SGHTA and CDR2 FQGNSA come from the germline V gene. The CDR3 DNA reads TGTGCCAGCAGTTCCTCGTCAGGGGGCCTCTATGGCTACACCTTC. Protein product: CASSSSSGGLYGYTF.

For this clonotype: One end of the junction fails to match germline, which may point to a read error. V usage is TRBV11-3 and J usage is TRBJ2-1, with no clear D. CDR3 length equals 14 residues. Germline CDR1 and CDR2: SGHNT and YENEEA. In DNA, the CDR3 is TGTGCCAGCAGCTTAGATGTGTGGGTCAATGGGCAGTTCTTC. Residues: CASSLDVWVNGQFF.

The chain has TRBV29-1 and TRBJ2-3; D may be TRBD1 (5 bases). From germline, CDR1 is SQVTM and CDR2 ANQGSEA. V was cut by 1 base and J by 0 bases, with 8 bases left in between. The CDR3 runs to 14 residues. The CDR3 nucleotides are TGCAGCGTTGAAGTCAGGGCTAGCACAGATACGCAGTATTTT. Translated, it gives CSVEVRASTDTQYF.

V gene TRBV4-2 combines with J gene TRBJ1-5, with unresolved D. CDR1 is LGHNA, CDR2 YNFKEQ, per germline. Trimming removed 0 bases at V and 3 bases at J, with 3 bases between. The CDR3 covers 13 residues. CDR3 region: CASSQDLNQPQHF. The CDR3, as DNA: TGTGCCAGCAGCCAAGACCTCAATCAGCCCCAGCATTTT.

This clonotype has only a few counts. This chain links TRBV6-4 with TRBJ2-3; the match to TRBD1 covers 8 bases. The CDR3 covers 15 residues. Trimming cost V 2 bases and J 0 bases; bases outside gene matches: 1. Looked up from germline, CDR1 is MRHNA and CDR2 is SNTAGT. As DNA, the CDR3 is TGTGCCAGCAGTGACCAGGGGGCTAGCACAGATACGCAGTATTTT. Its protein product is CASSDQGASTDTQYF.

CDR3 loop: CASSSPGMNTEAFF. CDR3 DNA: TGTGCCAGCAGTTCGCCGGGGATGAACACTGAAGCTTTCTTT. This chain links TRBV27 with TRBJ1-1; no firm D call. The CDR3 totals 14 residues. V gave up 4 bases and J gave up 0 bases, with 9 bases separating them. Germline CDR1 is MNHEY and CDR2 is SMNVEV (reference sequence).

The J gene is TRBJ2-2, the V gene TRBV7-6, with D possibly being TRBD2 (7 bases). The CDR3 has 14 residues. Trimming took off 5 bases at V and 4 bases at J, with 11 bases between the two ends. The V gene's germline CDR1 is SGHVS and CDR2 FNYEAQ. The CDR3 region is CASSGLGGTGELFF. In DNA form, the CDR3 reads TGTGCCAGCAGCGGACTAGGGGGCACCGGGGAGCTGTTTTTT.

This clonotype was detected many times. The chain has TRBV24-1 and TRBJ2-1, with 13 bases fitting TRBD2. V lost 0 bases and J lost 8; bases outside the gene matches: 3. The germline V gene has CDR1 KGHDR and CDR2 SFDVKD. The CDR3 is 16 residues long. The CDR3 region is CATSDLTSGGAYEQFF. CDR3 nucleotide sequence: TGTGCCACCAGTGATTTGACTAGCGGGGGGGCATATGAGCAGTTCTTC.

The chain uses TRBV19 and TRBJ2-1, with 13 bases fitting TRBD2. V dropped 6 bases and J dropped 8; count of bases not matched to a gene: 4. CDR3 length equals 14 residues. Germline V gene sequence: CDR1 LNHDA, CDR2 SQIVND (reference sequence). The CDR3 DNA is TGTGCCAGTAGCCGGACTAGCGGGAGCTATGAGCAGTTCTTC. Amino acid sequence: CASSRTSGSYEQFF.

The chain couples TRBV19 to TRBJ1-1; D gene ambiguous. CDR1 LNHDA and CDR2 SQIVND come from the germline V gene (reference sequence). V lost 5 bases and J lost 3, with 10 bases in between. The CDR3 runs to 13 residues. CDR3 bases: TGTGCCAGTAGTGGGCCCAGATACACTGAAGCTTTCTTT. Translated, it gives CASSGPRYTEAFF. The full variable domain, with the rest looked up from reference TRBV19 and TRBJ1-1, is DGGITQSPKYLFRKEGQNVTLSCEQNLNHDAMYWYRQDPGQGLRLIYYSQIVNDFQKGDIAEGYSVSREKKESFPLTVTSAQKNPTAFYLCASSGPRYTEAFFGQGTRLTVV.

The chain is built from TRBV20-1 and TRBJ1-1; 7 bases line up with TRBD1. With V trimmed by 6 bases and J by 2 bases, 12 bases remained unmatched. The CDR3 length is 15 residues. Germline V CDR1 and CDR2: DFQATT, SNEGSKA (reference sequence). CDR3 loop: CSARGTKGTNTEAFF. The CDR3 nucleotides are TGCAGTGCCAGGGGGACAAAGGGTACCAACACTGAAGCTTTCTTT.

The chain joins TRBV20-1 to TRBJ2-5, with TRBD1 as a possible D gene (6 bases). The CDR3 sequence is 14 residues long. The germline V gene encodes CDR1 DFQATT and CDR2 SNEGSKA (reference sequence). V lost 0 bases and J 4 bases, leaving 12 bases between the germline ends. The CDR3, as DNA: TGCAGTGCTAGAGAGACAGGCCGCATAGAGACCCAGTACTTC. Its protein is CSARETGRIETQYF.

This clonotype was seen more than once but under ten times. Written as DNA, the CDR3 is TGCGCCAGCAGCCAAGGGACAGGGGCAGGCGAGCAGTACTTC. It is translated as CASSQGTGAGEQYF. The chain has TRBV5-1 and TRBJ2-7; 10 bases align to TRBD1. The junction had 7 bases not matched to a gene; V was cut back by 4 bases and J by 6 bases. The germline V gene has CDR1 SGHRS and CDR2 YFSETQ. The CDR3 sequence is 14 residues long.

DNA of the CDR3: TGTGCCAGCAGTTACTCGGTGACTAGCGGGAGGGCCCGCGAGCAGTACTTC. Protein product: CASSYSVTSGRAREQYF. The rearrangement joins TRBV6-5 to TRBJ2-7, with 14 bases lining up with TRBD2. The CDR3 has 17 amino acids. Germline CDR1 is MNHEY and CDR2 is SVGAGI. Trimming took 0 bases from V and 6 from J; bases not matched to a gene: 7.

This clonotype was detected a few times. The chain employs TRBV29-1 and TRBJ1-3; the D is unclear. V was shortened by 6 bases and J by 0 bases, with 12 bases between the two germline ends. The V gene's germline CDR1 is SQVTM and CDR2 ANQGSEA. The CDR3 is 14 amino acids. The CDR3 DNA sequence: TGCAGCGTCGAGGACTGGGGCTCTGGAAACACCATATATTTT. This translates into CSVEDWGSGNTIYF.

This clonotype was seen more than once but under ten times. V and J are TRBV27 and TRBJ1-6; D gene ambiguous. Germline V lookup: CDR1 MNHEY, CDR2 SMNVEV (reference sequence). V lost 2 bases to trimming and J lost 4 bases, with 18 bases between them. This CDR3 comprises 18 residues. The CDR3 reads CASSLEAPVNFYNSPLHF. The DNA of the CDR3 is TGTGCCAGCAGTTTAGAGGCACCCGTTAACTTTTATAATTCACCCCTCCACTTT.

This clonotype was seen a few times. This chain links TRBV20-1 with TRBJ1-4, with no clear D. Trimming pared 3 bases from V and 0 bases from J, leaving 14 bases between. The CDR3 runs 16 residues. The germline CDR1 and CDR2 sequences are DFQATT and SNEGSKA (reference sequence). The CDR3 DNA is TGCAGTGCTAGCGCACCCTCGGATGCAACTAATGAAAAACTGTTTTTT. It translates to CSASAPSDATNEKLFF.

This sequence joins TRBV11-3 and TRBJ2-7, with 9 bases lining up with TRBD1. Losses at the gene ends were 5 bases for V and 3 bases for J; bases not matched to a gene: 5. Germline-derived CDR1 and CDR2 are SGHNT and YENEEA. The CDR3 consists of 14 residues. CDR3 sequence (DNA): TGTGCCAGCAGCACGGACAGGGGACACTACGAGCAGTACTTC. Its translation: CASSTDRGHYEQYF.

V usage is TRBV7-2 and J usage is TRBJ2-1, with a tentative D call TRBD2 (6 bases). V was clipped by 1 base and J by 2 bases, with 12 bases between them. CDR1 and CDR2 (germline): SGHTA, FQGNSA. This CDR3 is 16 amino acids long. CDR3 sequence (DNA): TGTGCCAGCAGCTTAGTGGCGGGACGACCCTACAATGAGCAGTTCTTC. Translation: CASSLVAGRPYNEQFF.

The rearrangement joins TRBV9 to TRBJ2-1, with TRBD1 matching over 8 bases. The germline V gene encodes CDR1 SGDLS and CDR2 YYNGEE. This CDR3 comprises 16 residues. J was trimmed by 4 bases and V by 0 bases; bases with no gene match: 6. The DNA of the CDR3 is TGTGCCAGCAGCGTAGCCAGGGGGCCGCATTACAATGAGCAGTTCTTC. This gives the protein CASSVARGPHYNEQFF. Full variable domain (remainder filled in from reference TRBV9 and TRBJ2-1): DSGVTQTPKHLITATGQRVTLRCSPRSGDLSVYWYQQSLDQGLQFLIQYYNGEERAKGNILERFSAQQFPDLHSELNLSSLELGDSALYFCASSVARGPHYNEQFFGPGTRLTVL.

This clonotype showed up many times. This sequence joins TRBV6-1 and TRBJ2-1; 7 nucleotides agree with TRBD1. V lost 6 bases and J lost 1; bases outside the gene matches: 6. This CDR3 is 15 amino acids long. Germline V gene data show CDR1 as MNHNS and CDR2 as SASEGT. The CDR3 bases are TGTGCCAGCAGAGCCGGGACAGCATCCTACAATGAGCAGTTCTTC. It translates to CASRAGTASYNEQFF.

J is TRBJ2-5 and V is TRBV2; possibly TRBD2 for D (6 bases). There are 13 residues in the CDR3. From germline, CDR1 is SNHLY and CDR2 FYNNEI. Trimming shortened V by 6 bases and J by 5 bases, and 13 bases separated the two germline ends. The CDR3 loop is CASSRGEVETQYF. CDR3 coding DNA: TGTGCCAGCAGCCGAGGGGAGGTCGAGACCCAGTACTTC.

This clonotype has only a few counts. CDR3 coding DNA: TGTGCCAGCAGGATGTCGGGGAACACCGGGGAGCTGTTTTTT. Its protein product is CASRMSGNTGELFF. This rearrangement joins TRBV9 to TRBJ2-2; the D is unclear. Trimming removed 5 bases at V and 1 base at J, with 9 bases between. The CDR3 length is 14 residues. CDR1 is SGDLS, CDR2 YYNGEE, per germline. The complete variable domain, with remaining parts taken from reference TRBV9 and TRBJ2-2, reads DSGVTQTPKHLITATGQRVTLRCSPRSGDLSVYWYQQSLDQGLQFLIQYYNGEERAKGNILERFSAQQFPDLHSELNLSSLELGDSALYFCASRMSGNTGELFFGEGSRLTVL.